This TCR beta chain was sequenced in a study of T-cell reconstitution after alpha-beta-depleted transplantation in children. Study results and caveats: When one year had passed after transplant, most T-cell counts and diversity came from newly produced T cells.

Trimming took 2 bases from V and 2 from J, leaving 5 bases between them. The CDR3 runs to 13 residues. Germline loops: CDR1 SSHAT, CDR2 FNYEAQ (reference sequence). The TCRbeta library was prepared with unique molecular identifiers. TCRdb re-derived calls from the PCR reads in MiXCR, one entry per CDR3 protein. The repertoire holds a few hundred thousand distinct CDR3 sequences, about a sixth seen once, with 25% to 35% in the top ten. A word on this clonotype: Its antigen remains unknown.

The TCR was taken from a boy under three years old who had a stem cell transplant for Wiskott-Aldrich syndrome, so the T cells may come from the graft donor. This chain connects TRBV7-7 to TRBJ2-3; D is unresolved. The sample in question was PBMCs, mostly from graft donor cells, obtained 360 days after TCRalphabeta/CD19-depleted stem cell transplant. The CDR3 DNA follows: TGTGCCAGCAGCTTACTAAACACAGATACGCAGTATTTT. The encoded protein is CASSLLNTDTQYF.